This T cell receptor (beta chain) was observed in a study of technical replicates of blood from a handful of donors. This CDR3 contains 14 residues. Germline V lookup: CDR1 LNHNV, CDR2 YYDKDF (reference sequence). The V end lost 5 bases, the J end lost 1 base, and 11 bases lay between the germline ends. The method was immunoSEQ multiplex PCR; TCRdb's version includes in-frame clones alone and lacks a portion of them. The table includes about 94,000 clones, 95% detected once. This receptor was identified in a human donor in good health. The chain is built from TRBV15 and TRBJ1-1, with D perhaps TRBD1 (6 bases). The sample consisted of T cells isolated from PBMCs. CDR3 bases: TGTGCCACCAGCCCCCGACAGGCGAACACTGAAGCTTTCTTT. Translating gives CATSPRQANTEAFF.